The 17 T cell receptor beta chains listed next were all sequenced from one sample in a study of cytomegalovirus exposure and HLA in healthy donors. Use of 60 Vbeta and 13 Jbeta primers characterized the PCR. Sequencing used immunoSEQ multiplex PCR; TCRdb keeps in-frame clones, though not all of them. The table records 65,000 to 85,000 clones, more than 65% of them present only once. Sequencing was performed on PBMCs. These receptors were taken from a male donor in good health and CMV-seropositive.

This clone is labeled as medium-sized. The chain links TRBV6-4 to TRBJ2-3, with a weak D call TRBD2 (6 bases). Looked up from germline, CDR1 is MRHNA and CDR2 is SNTAGT. The CDR3 sequence is 15 residues long. V lost 5 bases and J 3 bases, leaving 15 bases between the germline ends. CDR3 in DNA: TGTGCCAGCAGTAGGGGCGGGGAGGCAACAGATACGCAGTATTTT. It specifies CASSRGGEATDTQYF.

The gene calls are TRBV21-1 and TRBJ2-3; TRBD2 was called by the table and not checked on the DNA. TRBV21-1 is given as a pseudogene. The CDR3 runs 18 residues. The CDR3, as DNA: TGTGCCAGCAGCAAAAGGGCCGGGACTAGGGTCTTGCGAGATACGCAGTATTTT. It specifies CASSKRAGTRVLRDTQYF.

The chain carries TRBV11-2 and TRBJ2-5; 13 bases are shared with TRBD2. CDR1 is SGHAT and CDR2 is FQNNGV in the germline V gene. Losses at the gene ends were 4 bases for V and 5 bases for J; bases not matched to a gene: 7. This CDR3 is built from 16 residues. This chain's CDR3 is CASSSRTSGRSETQYF. The CDR3 DNA is TGTGCCAGCAGCTCCCGGACTAGCGGGAGATCGGAGACCCAGTACTTC.

The rearrangement joins TRBV10-3 to TRBJ2-1, with 9 positions matching TRBD2. Germline loops: CDR1 ENHRY, CDR2 SYGVKD. The CDR3 length is 15 residues. The V gene end was trimmed by 4 bases and the J gene end by 3 bases; junction bases not matched to a gene: 4. Here the CDR3 reads CAISGDSGGYNEQFF. The CDR3 nucleotides are TGTGCCATCAGTGGCGATAGCGGGGGCTACAATGAGCAGTTCTTC.

This clone was detected once. V usage is TRBV7-9 and J usage is TRBJ1-2, with a weak D call TRBD1 (6 bases). This CDR3 is 14 amino acids long. V was shortened by 9 bases and J by 3 bases, with 17 bases between the two germline ends. Germline V CDR1 and CDR2: SEHNR, FQNEAQ (reference sequence). The DNA for the CDR3 is TGTGCCAGTATGCGAACAGGGACGGACTATGGCTACACCTTC. Protein sequence: CASMRTGTDYGYTF.

The V and J genes are TRBV19 and TRBJ2-3; D possibly corresponds to TRBD1 (5 bases). Germline values: CDR1 LNHDA, CDR2 SQIVND (reference sequence). Trimming took off 7 bases at V and 0 bases at J, with 14 bases between the two ends. This CDR3 contains 15 residues. CDR3 region: CASTMGLSSTDTQYF. The CDR3, as DNA: TGTGCCAGTACCATGGGGCTCTCGAGCACAGATACGCAGTATTTT.

This rearrangement joins TRBV27 to TRBJ2-1; 11 nucleotides line up with TRBD2. Germline lookup yields CDR1 MNHEY and CDR2 SMNVEV (reference sequence). V was clipped by 5 bases and J by 3 bases; unmatched bases: 12. This CDR3 has 18 residues. The CDR3 bases are TGTGCCAGCAGTGGCGGGACTAGCGGATGGGGGGGCTACAATGAGCAGTTCTTC. Translation: CASSGGTSGWGGYNEQFF.

This clone was recorded once. In nucleotides, the CDR3 is TGTGCCAGCAGCGTAGAGGGTAGCGGGGGCACAGATACGCAGTATTTT. It yields the protein CASSVEGSGGTDTQYF. V usage is TRBV9 and J usage is TRBJ2-3; TRBD2 agrees at 8 bases. CDR1 and CDR2 from the germline V gene are SGDLS and YYNGEE. The CDR3 totals 16 residues. Trimming cost V 0 bases and J 1 base; bases outside gene matches: 4. Complete variable domain (other parts from reference TRBV9 and TRBJ2-3): DSGVTQTPKHLITATGQRVTLRCSPRSGDLSVYWYQQSLDQGLQFLIQYYNGEERAKGNILERFSAQQFPDLHSELNLSSLELGDSALYFCASSVEGSGGTDTQYFGPGTRLTVL.

This clone occurred a few times. V gene TRBV28 combines with J gene TRBJ1-1; 10 bases line up with TRBD1. The CDR3 runs to 16 residues. After removal of 6 bases from V and 6 bases from J, the junction contained 13 bases not matched to a gene. Germline V gives CDR1 MDHEN, CDR2 SYDVKM. CDR3 DNA sequence: TGTGCCAGCAGCCGCGGACAGGGGGTTTCGACTTCTGAAGCTTTCTTT. Amino acid sequence: CASSRGQGVSTSEAFF.

This clone was seen just once. V is TRBV9 and J is TRBJ1-4; TRBD1 matches at 7 bases. The germline CDR1 and CDR2 sequences are SGDLS and YYNGEE. The ends lost 2 bases at V and 2 bases at J; junction bases unmatched: 3. The CDR3 length is 15 residues. CDR3 sequence (DNA): TGTGCCAGCAGCGTCACAGGGGCCACTAATGAAAAACTGTTTTTT. Translation: CASSVTGATNEKLFF.

The V gene is TRBV29-1, the J gene TRBJ1-2; TRBD1 matches 8 bases. From germline, CDR1 is SQVTM and CDR2 ANQGSEA. Trimming removed 6 bases from V and 4 bases from J; junction bases left unmatched: 7. The CDR3 is 13 amino acids. CDR3 coding DNA: TGCAGCGTCCCAGGGGGCTTAGGCTATGGCTACACCTTC. Its protein is CSVPGGLGYGYTF.

A single count supports this clone. V gene TRBV10-2 combines with J gene TRBJ2-2, with D perhaps TRBD2 (6 bases). The CDR3 has 15 amino acids. Deletions cut 5 bases from V and 0 bases from J, with 10 bases between. The V gene's germline CDR1 is WSHSY and CDR2 SAAADI. DNA of the CDR3: TGCGCCAGCAGTAGCGGGTTAGCGAACACCGGGGAGCTGTTTTTT. It yields the protein CASSSGLANTGELFF.

V usage is TRBV7-3 and J usage is TRBJ2-7, with 9 bases lining up with TRBD1. The J segment lost 6 bases and the V segment lost 5 bases, leaving 11 bases of the junction unmatched. This CDR3 has 15 amino acids. Germline V lookup: CDR1 SGHTA, CDR2 FQGTGA. CDR3 in DNA: TGTGCCAGCAGCAAACAGCCGGGACAGGGATGCGAGCAGTACTTC. Residues: CASSKQPGQGCEQYF.

In this sample, this clone turned up a few times. This rearrangement joins TRBV29-1 to TRBJ2-1; the D gene is possibly TRBD2 (7 bases). The CDR3 contains 13 residues. Germline-derived CDR1 and CDR2 are SQVTM and ANQGSEA. V lost 4 bases to trimming and J lost 6 bases, with 13 bases between them. The CDR3 sequence is CSVVGGPFNEQFF. The DNA for the CDR3 is TGCAGCGTTGTGGGGGGGCCCTTCAATGAGCAGTTCTTC.

The gene calls are TRBV28 and TRBJ2-1, with 8 nucleotides matching TRBD1. The CDR3 is 17 residues long. CDR1 is MDHEN and CDR2 is SYDVKM in the germline V gene. The J segment lost 1 base and the V segment lost 6 bases, leaving 11 bases of the junction unmatched. The CDR3 here is CASSPNRGARSYNEQFF. The CDR3 nucleotides are TGTGCCAGCAGCCCGAACAGGGGGGCACGATCCTACAATGAGCAGTTCTTC.

The genes are TRBV7-6 and TRBJ2-1; TRBD2 aligns across 9 bases. The CDR3 totals 15 residues. V lost 2 bases, J lost 9 bases, and 8 bases stayed unmatched. Germline V lookup: CDR1 SGHVS, CDR2 FNYEAQ. The chain's CDR3 is CASSLRPSGTGEQFF. The CDR3 coding sequence is TGTGCCAGCAGCTTACGGCCTAGCGGGACTGGTGAGCAGTTCTTC. Looking up the rest from reference TRBV7-6 and TRBJ2-1 gives the full variable domain: GAGVSQSPRYKVTKRGQDVALRCDPISGHVSLYWYRQALGQGPEFLTYFNYEAQQDKSGLPNDRFSAERPEGSISTLTIQRTEQRDSAMYRCASSLRPSGTGEQFFGPGTRLTVL.

This sequence joins TRBV7-2 and TRBJ2-2, with 11 bases identical to TRBD2. The J segment lost 5 bases and the V segment lost 1 base, leaving 6 bases of the junction unmatched. The CDR3 consists of 17 residues. Germline V gene data show CDR1 as SGHTA and CDR2 as FQGNSA. In DNA form, the CDR3 reads TGTGCCAGCAGCTTAGTTGGTAGCGGGGGGGCGACCGGGGAGCTGTTTTTT. This encodes CASSLVGSGGATGELFF.